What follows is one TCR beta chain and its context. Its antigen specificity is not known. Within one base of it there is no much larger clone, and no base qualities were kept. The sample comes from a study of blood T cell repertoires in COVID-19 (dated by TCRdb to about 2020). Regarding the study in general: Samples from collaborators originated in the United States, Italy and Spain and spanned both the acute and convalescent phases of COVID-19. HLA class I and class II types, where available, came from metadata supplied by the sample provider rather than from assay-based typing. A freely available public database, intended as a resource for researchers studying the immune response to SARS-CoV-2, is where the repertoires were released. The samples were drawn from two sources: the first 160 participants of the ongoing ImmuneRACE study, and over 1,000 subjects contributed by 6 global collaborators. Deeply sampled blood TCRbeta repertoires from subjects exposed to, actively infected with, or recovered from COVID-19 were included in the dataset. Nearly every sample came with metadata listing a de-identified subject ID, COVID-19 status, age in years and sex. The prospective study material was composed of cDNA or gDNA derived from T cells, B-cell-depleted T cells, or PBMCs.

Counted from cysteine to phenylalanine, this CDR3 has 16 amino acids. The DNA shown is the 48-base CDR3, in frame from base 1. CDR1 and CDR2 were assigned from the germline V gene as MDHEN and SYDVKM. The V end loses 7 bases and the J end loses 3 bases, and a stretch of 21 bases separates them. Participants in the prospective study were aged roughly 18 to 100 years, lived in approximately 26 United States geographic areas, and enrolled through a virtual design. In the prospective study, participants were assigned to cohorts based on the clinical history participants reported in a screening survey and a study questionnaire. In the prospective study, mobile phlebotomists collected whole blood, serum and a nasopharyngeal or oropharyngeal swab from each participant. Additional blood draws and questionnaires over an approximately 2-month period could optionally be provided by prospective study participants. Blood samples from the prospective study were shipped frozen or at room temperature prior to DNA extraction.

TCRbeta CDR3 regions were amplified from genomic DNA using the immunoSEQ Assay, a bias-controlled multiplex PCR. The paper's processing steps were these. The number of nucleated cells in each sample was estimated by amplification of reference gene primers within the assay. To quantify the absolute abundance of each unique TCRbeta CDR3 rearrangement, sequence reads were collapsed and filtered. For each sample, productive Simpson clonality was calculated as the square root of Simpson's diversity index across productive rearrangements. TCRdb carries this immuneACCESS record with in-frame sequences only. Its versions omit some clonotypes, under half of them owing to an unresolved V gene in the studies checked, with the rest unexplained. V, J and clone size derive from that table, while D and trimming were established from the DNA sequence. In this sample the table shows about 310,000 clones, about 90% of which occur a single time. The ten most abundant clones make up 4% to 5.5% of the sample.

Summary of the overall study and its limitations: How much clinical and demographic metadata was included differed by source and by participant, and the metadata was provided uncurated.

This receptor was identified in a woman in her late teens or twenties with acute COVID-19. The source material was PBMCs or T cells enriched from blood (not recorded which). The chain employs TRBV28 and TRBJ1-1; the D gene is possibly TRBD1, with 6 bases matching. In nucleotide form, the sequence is TGTGCCAGCAACAAGCTGGGGGGGGGCGGCCACACTGAAGCTTTCTTT. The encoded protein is CASNKLGGGGHTEAFF.